The T cell receptor (beta chain) described here comes from a study of beta chain features in type 1 diabetes. As for the study in general: All of the samples together had 107,917,701 sorted cells examined. Broader study findings: Sampled from patients, naive, central memory and Treg TCRB repertoires appeared more similar than those sampled from healthy donors.

Notes on this clone: Antigen unknown.

Sequencing targeted expressed TCRB transcripts, as all isolated RNA had been reverse transcribed. Libraries were prepared by immunoSEQ multiplex PCR; TCRdb keeps only in-frame clonotypes and omits some of them. The data show about 230,000 clones, with over 9.5% seen just once and approximately 0.03% held by the top ten. The germline CDR1 and CDR2 sequences are MNHEY and SMNVEV (reference sequence). V was trimmed by 4 bases and J by 4 bases, leaving 16 bases between them. The CDR3 sequence is 15 residues long. Naive, central memory, regulatory and stem cell-like memory cells within the CD4+ compartment were sorted using CD45RO/CCR7/CD25/CD127/CD95/CD27.

V usage is TRBV27 and J usage is TRBJ1-1; D gene uncertain. The TCR sequence derives from a woman under 30 in good health. The sequenced material came from naive CD4+ T cells from blood. CDR3 DNA sequence: TGTGCCAGCAGTTCGCCCGGGAGGAGAGGCACTGAAGCTTTCTTT. Translating gives CASSSPGRRGTEAFF.